This TCR beta chain was sequenced for a study of T-cell memory formation after mild COVID-19. TCRdb analysed the 5' RACE reads with MiXCR anew, one entry per CDR3 protein. The sample includes 130,000 to 150,000 distinct CDR3 sequences, about 5.5% of them seen just once. The ends were cut back, 4 bases at V and 3 bases at J, with 9 bases in the middle. Per the germline V gene, CDR1 is SGHAT and CDR2 is FQNNGV. The CDR3 length is 13 residues. The source is an adult woman who had mild COVID-19 (a few samples of this study predate the infection). Cell type and time point are not known. Sequencing was performed on PBMCs or a T cell subset sorted from them (not recorded which). The chain recombines TRBV11-2 with TRBJ1-1; D not resolved. DNA of the CDR3: TGTGCCAGCAGCTGGTCCAGCTACACTGAAGCTTTCTTT. It encodes CASSWSSYTEAFF.